A selection of T cell receptor beta chains follows, all from one sample in a study of T cell repertoires and HLA-DP antigens. The method was immunoSEQ multiplex PCR; TCRdb's version includes in-frame clones alone and lacks a portion of them. The sample has 65,000 to 95,000 clones; around 80% are singletons. No antigen has been assigned to these receptors. The sample taken for sequencing was CD4+ T cells from PBMCs. The receptors come from a man aged 60 to 69 in good health and CMV-seronegative. The conserved cysteine and the conserved F or W are not part of the CDR3 here.

TRBV5-1,TRBJ2-3,ASSLAPSGGAGTDTQY
TRBV18,TRBJ2-2,ASSSASLAGVSTGELF
TRBV4-3,TRBJ1-2,ASSQVSGSYGYT
TRBV27,TRBJ1-2,ASSLTSGHGYT
TRBV5-1,TRBJ1-4,ASSPTGPNEKLF
TRBV4-2,TRBJ1-2,ASSQDPEAPYT
TRBV5-4,TRBJ2-7,ASSRDGGRSYEQY
TRBV5-8,TRBJ2-3,ASSRTGTVTDTQY
TRBV19,TRBJ1-5,ATSTGFNQPQH
TRBV5-4,TRBJ1-2,ASSSSTGGRLGPYGYT
TRBV5-1,TRBJ1-3,ASSLESGISSGNTIY
TRBV28,TRBJ1-2,ASSPPGRSGYT
TRBV15,TRBJ2-5,ATSREGLAGVQETQY
TRBV4-3,TRBJ2-1,ASSQVGYNEQF
TRBV19,TRBJ1-5,ASSIRERNQPQH
TRBV7-2,TRBJ1-5,ASSLEDGLPQH
TRBV5-1,TRBJ2-1,ASSLVFAGGAHNEQF
TRBV18,TRBJ1-5,ASSPGTGSQPQH
TRBV7-9,TRBJ1-6,ASSSTGDNSPLH
TRBV27,TRBJ1-6,ASTRGQGSSYNSPLH
TRBV6-6,TRBJ2-7,ASISKGNAYEQY
TRBV7-2,TRBJ1-2,ASSLFGTFDGYT
TRBV7-2,TRBJ2-3,ASSLRLAGVSDTQY
TRBV6-5,TRBJ2-1,ASSILAEVDNEQF
TRBV6-4,TRBJ1-1,ASAPETGIDTEAF
TRBV6-6,TRBJ2-7,ASSYTLTGGDEQY
TRBV4-3,TRBJ1-2,ASSHVTTGGNYGYT
TRBV9,TRBJ1-2,ASSVDTTNYGYT
TRBV4-3,TRBJ1-2,ASSQDRQGSNYGYT
TRBV7-2,TRBJ1-1,ASSLGQLFEAF
TRBV7-2,TRBJ1-1,ASSPLDWYMNTEAF
TRBV2,TRBJ2-3,ASSDGQGRGTQY
TRBV7-2,TRBJ2-2,ASSTRQGVTGELF
TRBV2,TRBJ2-5,AGTDWPVETQY
TRBV11-3,TRBJ1-1,ASSLDRSAEAF
TRBV6-6,TRBJ1-2,ASRVGQGIYGYT
TRBV19,TRBJ2-3,ASSDSSQGADTQY
TRBV7-8,TRBJ1-1,ASSLAGGRAGGVEAF
TRBV19,TRBJ1-4,ATRRGEYEKLF
TRBV30,TRBJ2-3,AWSVSLVDTQY
TRBV19,TRBJ1-1,ASRRVAGEGTEAF
TRBV15,TRBJ1-1,ATSRDERTEAF
TRBV30,TRBJ1-1,AWRRTLQNTEAF
TRBV15,TRBJ1-2,ATSSHQVSAAYT
TRBV6-1,TRBJ2-2,ASSALAATGELF
TRBV5-6,TRBJ2-5,ASSSSKISGGGPRETQY
TRBV5-4,TRBJ2-1,ASSSLAGVSYNEQF
TRBV30,TRBJ2-5,AWSLGPKETQY
TRBV10-2,TRBJ1-6,ASSEEAGRGSPLH
TRBV29-1,TRBJ2-1,SGFGTYNEQF
TRBV7-9,TRBJ2-3,ASSYTDTQY
TRBV5-6,TRBJ2-5,ASSVSRGETQY
TRBV11-2,TRBJ2-6,ASTVVLSGANVLT
TRBV7-3,TRBJ1-1,ASSPGAPNTEAF